This T cell receptor beta chain derives from a study of Graves' ophthalmopathy and Graves' hyperthyroidism. Study-wide results and limits: Appearing in blood as well were most expanded thyroid clonotypes above 0.001 frequency. Discriminating ophthalmopathy from stable hyperthyroidism, a 13-signature model attained a sensitivity of over 85% and a specificity of just under 84%.

CDR3 regions of TCR beta were amplified from RNA transcripts. First-round RT-PCR with HTBI primers preceded a second-round multiplex PCR. TCRdb reanalysed the multiplex PCR reads using MiXCR and keeps one entry per CDR3 protein. The table has roughly 600,000 distinct CDR3 sequences, under 40% seen once. This clonotype showed up just a few times. Antigen unknown. Ages of hyperthyroidism patients ran from 18 to 65, and their diagnoses were new, under 2 months' duration. As diagnostic evidence, clinical symptoms, serum thyroxine, TRAb, thyroid ultrasound and orbital computed tomography were relied upon. The CDR3 covers 15 residues. CDR1 is SGDLS and CDR2 is YYNGEE in the germline V gene. V was shortened by 3 bases and J by 2 bases, with 14 bases between the two germline ends.

The sequencing sample was made of peripheral blood or thyroid tissue (not recorded which). The chain uses TRBV9 and TRBJ1-1, with D tentatively TRBD1 (6 bases). The receptor was isolated from an adult man with Graves' hyperthyroidism. The CDR3 here is CASSGRQDPNTEAFF. For the CDR3, the DNA is TGTGCCAGCAGCGGAAGACAGGACCCTAACACTGAAGCTTTCTTT.